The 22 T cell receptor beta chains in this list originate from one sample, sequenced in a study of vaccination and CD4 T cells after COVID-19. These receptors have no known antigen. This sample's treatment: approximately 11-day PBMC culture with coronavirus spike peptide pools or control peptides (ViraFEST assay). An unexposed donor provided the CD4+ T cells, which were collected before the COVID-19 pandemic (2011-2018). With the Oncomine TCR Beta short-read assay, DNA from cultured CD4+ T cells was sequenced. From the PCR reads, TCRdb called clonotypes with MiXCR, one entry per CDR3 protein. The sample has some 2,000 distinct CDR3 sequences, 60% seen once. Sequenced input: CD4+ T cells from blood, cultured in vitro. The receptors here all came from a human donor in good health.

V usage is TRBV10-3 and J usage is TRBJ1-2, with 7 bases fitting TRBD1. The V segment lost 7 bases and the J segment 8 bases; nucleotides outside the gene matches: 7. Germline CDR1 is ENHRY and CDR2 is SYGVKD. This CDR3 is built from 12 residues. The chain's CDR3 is CAINRDREGYTF. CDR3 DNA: TGTGCCATCAATCGTGACAGGGAAGGCTACACCTTC.

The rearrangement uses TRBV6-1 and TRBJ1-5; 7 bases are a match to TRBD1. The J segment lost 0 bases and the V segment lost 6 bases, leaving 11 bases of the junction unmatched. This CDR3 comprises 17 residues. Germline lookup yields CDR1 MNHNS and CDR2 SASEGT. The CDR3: CASRDSGQPYSNQPQHF. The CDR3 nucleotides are TGTGCCAGCAGAGATTCGGGACAGCCATATAGCAATCAGCCCCAGCATTTT.

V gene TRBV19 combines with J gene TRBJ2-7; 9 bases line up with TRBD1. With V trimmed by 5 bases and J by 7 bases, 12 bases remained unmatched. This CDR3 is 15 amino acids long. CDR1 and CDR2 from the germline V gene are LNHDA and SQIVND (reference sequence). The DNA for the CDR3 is TGTGCCAGTAGTTCCCTCGGGACAGGGAGCTGGGAGCAGTACTTC. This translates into CASSSLGTGSWEQYF. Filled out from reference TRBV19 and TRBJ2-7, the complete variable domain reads DGGITQSPKYLFRKEGQNVTLSCEQNLNHDAMYWYRQDPGQGLRLIYYSQIVNDFQKGDIAEGYSVSREKKESFPLTVTSAQKNPTAFYLCASSSLGTGSWEQYFGPGTRLTVT.

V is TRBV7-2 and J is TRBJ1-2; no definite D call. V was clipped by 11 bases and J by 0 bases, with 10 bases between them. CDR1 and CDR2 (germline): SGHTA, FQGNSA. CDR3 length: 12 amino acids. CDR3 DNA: TGTGCCGAGGCCAGCACTAACTATGGCTACACCTTC. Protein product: CAEASTNYGYTF.

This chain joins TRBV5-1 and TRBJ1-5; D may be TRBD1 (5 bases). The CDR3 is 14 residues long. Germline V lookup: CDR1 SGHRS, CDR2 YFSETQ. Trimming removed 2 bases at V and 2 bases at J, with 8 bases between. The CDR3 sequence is CASSFREGNQPQHF. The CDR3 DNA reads TGCGCCAGCAGCTTCAGGGAGGGCAATCAGCCCCAGCATTTT.

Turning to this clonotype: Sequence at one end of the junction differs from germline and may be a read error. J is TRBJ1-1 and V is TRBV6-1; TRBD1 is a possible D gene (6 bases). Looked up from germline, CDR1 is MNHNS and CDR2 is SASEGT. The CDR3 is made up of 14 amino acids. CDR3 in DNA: TGTGCCATCAGTGATCGACAGGCGAACACTGAAGCTTTCTTT. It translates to CAISDRQANTEAFF.

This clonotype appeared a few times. DNA of the CDR3: TGTGCCAGCAGCCTAGAGTACCGGGAGGACAGTATGTCTGGCTACACCTTC. Translating it yields CASSLEYREDSMSGYTF. This chain connects TRBV21-1 to TRBJ1-2. TRBV21-1 is marked as a pseudogene. The CDR3 sequence is 17 residues long.

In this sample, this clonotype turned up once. The CDR3, as DNA: TGCGCCACGCCACAGCACGGGGATCAGCCCCAGCATTTT. It codes for CATPQHGDQPQHF. This rearrangement joins TRBV10-1 to TRBJ1-5; the D is unclear. This CDR3 spans 13 amino acids. The V and J ends lost 10 bases and 5 bases respectively, with 15 bases between them. Germline CDR1 reads WNHNN; CDR2 reads SYGVQD (reference sequence).

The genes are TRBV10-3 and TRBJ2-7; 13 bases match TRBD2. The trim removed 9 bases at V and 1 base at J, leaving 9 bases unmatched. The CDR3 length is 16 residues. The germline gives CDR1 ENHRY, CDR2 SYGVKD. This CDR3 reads CAMHGTSGAMSYEQYF. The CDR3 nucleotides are TGTGCCATGCACGGGACTAGCGGGGCCATGTCCTACGAGCAGTACTTC.

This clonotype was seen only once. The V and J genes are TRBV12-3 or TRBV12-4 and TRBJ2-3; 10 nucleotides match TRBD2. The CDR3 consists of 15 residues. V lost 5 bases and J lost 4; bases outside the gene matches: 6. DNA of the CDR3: TGTGCCAGCAGTCCAGTAGCGGGAGGTTCAGATACGCAGTATTTT. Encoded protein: CASSPVAGGSDTQYF.

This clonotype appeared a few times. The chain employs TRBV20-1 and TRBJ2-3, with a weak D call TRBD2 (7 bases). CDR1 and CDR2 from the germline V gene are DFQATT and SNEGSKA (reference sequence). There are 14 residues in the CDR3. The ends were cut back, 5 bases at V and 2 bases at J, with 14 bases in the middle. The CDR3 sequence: CSASRGGATDTQYF. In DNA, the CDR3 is TGCAGTGCTTCTCGAGGGGGGGCCACAGATACGCAGTATTTT.

The DNA of the CDR3 is TGTGCCAGCAAGGCAGGACATAACACCGGGGAGCTGTTTTTT. It yields the protein CASKAGHNTGELFF. The chain has TRBV2 and TRBJ2-2; maybe TRBD1 (5 bases). The CDR3 contains 14 residues. Germline V lookup: CDR1 SNHLY, CDR2 FYNNEI. The ends were cut back, 7 bases at V and 2 bases at J, with 11 bases in the middle.

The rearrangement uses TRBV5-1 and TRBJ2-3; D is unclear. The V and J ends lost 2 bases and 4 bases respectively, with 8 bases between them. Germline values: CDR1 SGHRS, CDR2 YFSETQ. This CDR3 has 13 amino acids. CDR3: CASSLVGSDTQYF. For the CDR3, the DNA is TGCGCCAGCAGCTTAGTGGGATCAGATACGCAGTATTTT.

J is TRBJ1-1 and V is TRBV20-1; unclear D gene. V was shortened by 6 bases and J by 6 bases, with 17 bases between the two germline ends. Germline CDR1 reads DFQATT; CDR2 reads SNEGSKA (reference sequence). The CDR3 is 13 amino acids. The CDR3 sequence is CSAQLGPSPEAFF. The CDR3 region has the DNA TGCAGTGCCCAGCTAGGCCCGAGCCCTGAAGCTTTCTTT.

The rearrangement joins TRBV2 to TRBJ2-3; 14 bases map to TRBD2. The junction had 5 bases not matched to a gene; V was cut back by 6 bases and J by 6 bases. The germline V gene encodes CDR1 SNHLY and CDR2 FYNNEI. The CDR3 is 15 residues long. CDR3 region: CASRRLAGGPDTQYF. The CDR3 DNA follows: TGTGCCAGCAGACGACTAGCGGGGGGGCCGGATACGCAGTATTTT.

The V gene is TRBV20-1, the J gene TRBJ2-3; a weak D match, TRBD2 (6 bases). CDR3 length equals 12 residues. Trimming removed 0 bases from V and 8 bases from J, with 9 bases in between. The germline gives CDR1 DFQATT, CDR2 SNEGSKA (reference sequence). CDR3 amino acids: CSARESGVTQYF. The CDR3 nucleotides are TGCAGTGCTAGAGAGTCGGGAGTTACGCAGTATTTT.

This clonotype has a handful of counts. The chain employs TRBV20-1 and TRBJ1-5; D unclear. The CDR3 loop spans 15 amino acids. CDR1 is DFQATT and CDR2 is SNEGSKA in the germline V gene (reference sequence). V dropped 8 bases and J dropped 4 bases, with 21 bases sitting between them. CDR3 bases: TGCAGTTATATGGAGAAATCAATAGGGAATCAGCCCCAGCATTTT. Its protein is CSYMEKSIGNQPQHF.

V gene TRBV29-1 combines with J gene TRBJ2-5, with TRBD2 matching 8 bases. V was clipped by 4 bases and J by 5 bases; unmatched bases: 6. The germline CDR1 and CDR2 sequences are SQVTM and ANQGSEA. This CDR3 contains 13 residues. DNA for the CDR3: TGCAGCGTTGGTCCGAGCGGGGGTGAGACCCAGTACTTC. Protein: CSVGPSGGETQYF.

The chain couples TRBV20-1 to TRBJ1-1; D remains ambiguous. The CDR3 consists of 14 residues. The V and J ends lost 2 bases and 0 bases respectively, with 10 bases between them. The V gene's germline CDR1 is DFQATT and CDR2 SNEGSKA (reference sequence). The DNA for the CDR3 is TGCAGTGCTAGACCCCCAGCTATGAACACTGAAGCTTTCTTT. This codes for CSARPPAMNTEAFF.

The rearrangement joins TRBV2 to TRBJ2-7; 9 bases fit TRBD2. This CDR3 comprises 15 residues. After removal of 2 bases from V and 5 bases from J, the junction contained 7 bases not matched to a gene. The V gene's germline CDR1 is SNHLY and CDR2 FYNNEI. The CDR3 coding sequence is TGTGCCAGCAGTGAAAACCTAGCGGGATCGGACGAGCAGTACTTC. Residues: CASSENLAGSDEQYF.

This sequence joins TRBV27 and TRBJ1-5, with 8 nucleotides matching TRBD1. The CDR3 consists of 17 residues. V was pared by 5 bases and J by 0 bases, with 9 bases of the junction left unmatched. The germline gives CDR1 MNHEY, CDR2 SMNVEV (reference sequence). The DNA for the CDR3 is TGTGCCAGCAGTCCCCGGACAGGGACCGTTAGCAATCAGCCCCAGCATTTT. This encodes CASSPRTGTVSNQPQHF.

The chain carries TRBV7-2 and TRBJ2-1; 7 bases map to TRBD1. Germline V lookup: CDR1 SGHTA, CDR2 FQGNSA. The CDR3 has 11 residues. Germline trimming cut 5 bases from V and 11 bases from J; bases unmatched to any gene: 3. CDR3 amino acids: CASSPDRKQFF. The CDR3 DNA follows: TGTGCCAGCAGCCCGGACAGGAAGCAGTTCTTC.